The rows below give T cell receptor beta chains drawn from one sample of a study of metastatic and nonmetastatic thyroid tumors. MiXCR re-clonotyped the PCR reads for TCRdb. The data contain roughly 48,000 clones, 22% of them singletons. Input material: blood. These receptors were collected from a male donor with papillary thyroid cancer or a benign thyroid nodule (not recorded which). Some clones in this sample may be carry-over from other donors' samples. Each CDR3 is given with its conserved first and last residue. The D gene is left open where the match is weak. Some rows have no size entry. The others give once, few or many, or a class for an expanded clone.

D gene: -
clone size: many
V gene: TRBV5-6
J gene: TRBJ2-3
CDR3 protein: CASSPLSTDTQYF
CDR3 DNA: TGTGCCAGCAGCCCCCTAAGCACAGATACGCAGTATTTT

D gene: TRBD2
clone size: many
V gene: TRBV7-9
J gene: TRBJ2-5
CDR3 protein: CASSLGDHGGETQYF
CDR3 DNA: TGTGCCAGCAGCTTAGGGGACCACGGGGGGGAGACCCAGTACTTC

D gene: -
clone size: once
V gene: TRBV30
J gene: TRBJ1-2
CDR3 protein: CAWSPESPGYTF
CDR3 DNA: TGTGCCTGGAGTCCTGAGAGCCCTGGGTACACCTTC

D gene: -
clone size: few
V gene: TRBV5-5
J gene: TRBJ1-1
CDR3 protein: CASSAPTRTVNTEAFF
CDR3 DNA: TGTGCCAGCAGCGCCCCTACTAGGACAGTAAACACTGAAGCTTTCTTT

D gene: -
clone size: -
V gene: TRBV18
J gene: TRBJ2-3
CDR3 protein: CASSPPPAYTDTQYF
CDR3 DNA: TGTGCCAGCTCACCACCCCCAGCGTACACAGATACGCAGTATTTT

D gene: -
clone size: -
V gene: TRBV3-1
J gene: TRBJ1-6
CDR3 protein: CASSQVTGYSPLHF
CDR3 DNA: TGTGCCAGCAGCCAAGTGACAGGTTATTCACCCCTCCACTTT

D gene: TRBD2
clone size: -
V gene: TRBV7-2
J gene: TRBJ2-1
CDR3 protein: CASSVPGGSSALRFYNEQFF
CDR3 DNA: TGTGCCAGCAGCGTACCGGGGGGGAGTTCCGCCCTCCGATTCTACAATGAGCAGTTCTTC

D gene: -
clone size: -
V gene: TRBV24-1
J gene: TRBJ2-5
CDR3 protein: CAISPQRTPETQYF
CDR3 DNA: TGTGCCATCAGCCCCCAGCGGACCCCAGAGACCCAGTACTTC

D gene: TRBD2
clone size: many
V gene: TRBV9
J gene: TRBJ2-2
CDR3 protein: CASSVLAGGTGELFF
CDR3 DNA: TGTGCCAGCAGCGTCCTAGCGGGGGGCACCGGGGAGCTGTTTTTT

D gene: -
clone size: many
V gene: TRBV5-1
J gene: TRBJ1-1
CDR3 protein: CASSPAAGLRNTEAFF
CDR3 DNA: TGCGCCAGCAGCCCCGCTGCGGGACTCCGGAACACTGAAGCTTTCTTT

D gene: TRBD2
clone size: -
V gene: TRBV19
J gene: TRBJ2-7
CDR3 protein: CASSPTSGVSYDQYF
CDR3 DNA: TGTGCCAGCAGTCCGACTAGCGGGGTCTCCTACGACCAGTACTTC

D gene: TRBD1
clone size: many
V gene: TRBV12-3/TRBV12-4
J gene: TRBJ2-1
CDR3 protein: CASKWTGDNEQFF
CDR3 DNA: TGTGCCAGCAAGTGGACAGGGGACAATGAGCAGTTCTTC

D gene: TRBD1
clone size: -
V gene: TRBV6-1
J gene: TRBJ2-7
CDR3 protein: CAGDRVKYEQYF
CDR3 DNA: TGTGCCGGCGACAGGGTTAAGTACGAGCAGTACTTC

D gene: TRBD1
clone size: -
V gene: TRBV27
J gene: TRBJ2-4
CDR3 protein: CASSSRDRDRGGILAKNIQYF
CDR3 DNA: TGTGCCAGCAGTTCCCGGGACAGGGATCGGGGAGGGATACTAGCCAAAAACATTCAGTACTTC

D gene: TRBD2
clone size: many
V gene: TRBV20-1
J gene: TRBJ2-1
CDR3 protein: CSATTSGRNNEQFF
CDR3 DNA: TGCAGTGCTACGACTAGCGGGAGGAACAATGAGCAGTTCTTC

D gene: TRBD1
clone size: -
V gene: TRBV10-1
J gene: TRBJ2-2
CDR3 protein: CASIDRGTNTGELFF
CDR3 DNA: TGCGCCAGCATTGACAGGGGGACGAACACCGGGGAGCTGTTTTTT

D gene: -
clone size: -
V gene: TRBV7-8
J gene: TRBJ2-1
CDR3 protein: CASSSGSLANNEQFF
CDR3 DNA: TGTGCCAGCAGCTCTGGAAGTCTAGCGAACAATGAGCAGTTCTTC

D gene: TRBD1
clone size: many
V gene: TRBV25-1
J gene: TRBJ1-6
CDR3 protein: CASSERQGASPLHF
CDR3 DNA: TGTGCCAGCAGTGAGCGGCAGGGGGCTTCACCCCTCCACTTT

D gene: TRBD1
clone size: many
V gene: TRBV19
J gene: TRBJ1-5
CDR3 protein: CASSIDPAGGKPQHF
CDR3 DNA: TGTGCCAGTAGTATAGATCCGGCAGGGGGTAAGCCCCAGCATTTT

D gene: -
clone size: many
V gene: TRBV10-1
J gene: TRBJ1-1
CDR3 protein: CASSEVPDDEAFF
CDR3 DNA: TGCGCCAGCAGTGAGGTCCCAGACGATGAAGCTTTCTTT

D gene: TRBD2
clone size: -
V gene: TRBV4-1
J gene: TRBJ2-7
CDR3 protein: CASSLAPGLGTYEQYF
CDR3 DNA: TGCGCCAGCAGCCTGGCCCCGGGACTAGGTACCTACGAGCAGTACTTC

D gene: -
clone size: -
V gene: TRBV3-1
J gene: TRBJ2-7
CDR3 protein: CASSFGLPYEQYF
CDR3 DNA: TGTGCCAGCAGCTTCGGACTACCATACGAGCAGTACTTC

D gene: -
clone size: medium-sized
V gene: TRBV5-1
J gene: TRBJ1-6
CDR3 protein: CASSLGTGSNSPLHF
CDR3 DNA: TGCGCCAGCAGCTTGGGGACTGGATCAAATTCACCCCTCCACTTT

D gene: -
clone size: many
V gene: TRBV9
J gene: TRBJ2-5
CDR3 protein: CASSVEGSAQETQYF
CDR3 DNA: TGTGCCAGCAGCGTAGAGGGGTCAGCGCAAGAGACCCAGTACTTC

D gene: -
clone size: once
V gene: TRBV20-1
J gene: TRBJ2-3
CDR3 protein: CSARAGRGTDTQYF
CDR3 DNA: TGCAGTGCTAGAGCGGGACGGGGCACAGATACGCAGTATTTT

D gene: -
clone size: few
V gene: TRBV6-1
J gene: TRBJ1-2
CDR3 protein: CASGGSGGYTF
CDR3 DNA: TGTGCCAGCGGGGGTTCCGGGGGCTACACCTTC

D gene: -
clone size: few
V gene: TRBV19
J gene: TRBJ1-1
CDR3 protein: CASSSDWDTGAFF
CDR3 DNA: TGTGCCAGTAGTTCCGATTGGGACACTGGAGCTTTCTTT

D gene: -
clone size: many
V gene: TRBV5-1
J gene: TRBJ2-3
CDR3 protein: CASSLRGMRPTDTQYF
CDR3 DNA: TGCGCCAGCAGCTTGAGGGGGATGAGACCCACAGATACGCAGTATTTT

D gene: -
clone size: -
V gene: TRBV20-1
J gene: TRBJ2-2
CDR3 protein: CIVRPWTGELFF
CDR3 DNA: TGCATTGTGCGGCCCTGGACCGGGGAGCTGTTTTTT